Below, one TCR beta chain is given with its context. This record comes from a study of blood T cell repertoires in COVID-19. Study as a whole: The study drew acute and convalescent COVID-19 samples from the United States, Italy and Spain. Sample material is recorded as cDNA or gDNA derived from T cells, B-cell-depleted T cells, or PBMCs.

The length of the CDR3 is 14 residues. Germline-derived CDR1 and CDR2 are SGHTA and FQGNSA. V was clipped by 4 bases and J by 5 bases; unmatched bases: 3. In the original workflow: From reference gene primer amplification, estimates of nucleated cell counts were derived. Assay: immunoSEQ multiplex PCR; the TCRdb copy retains only in-frame clones and omits some. Clone size and V and J calls were adopted from that table, with D and trimming inferred from the DNA. This sample yields some 270,000 clones, of which 70% to 90% are seen a single time; 3.5% to 4.5% belongs to the top ten. Recovered status in Cohort 3 required two negative PCRs, clearance, or symptom resolution.

The sample comprised PBMCs or T cells enriched from blood (not recorded which). The rearrangement joins TRBV7-2 to TRBJ2-5; 11 nucleotides align to TRBD1. This sequence was found in a woman aged 30 to 39 who had recovered from COVID-19. As DNA, the CDR3 is TGTGCCAGCAGCTCCCGGGACAGGGGGGAGACCCAGTACTTC. Residues: CASSSRDRGETQYF. The variable domain in full, completed from reference TRBV7-2 and TRBJ2-5, reads GAGVSQSPSNKVTEKGKDVELRCDPISGHTALYWYRQSLGQGLEFLIYFQGNSAPDKSGLPSDRFSAERTGGSVSTLTIQRTQQEDSAVYLCASSSRDRGETQYFGPGTRLLVL.